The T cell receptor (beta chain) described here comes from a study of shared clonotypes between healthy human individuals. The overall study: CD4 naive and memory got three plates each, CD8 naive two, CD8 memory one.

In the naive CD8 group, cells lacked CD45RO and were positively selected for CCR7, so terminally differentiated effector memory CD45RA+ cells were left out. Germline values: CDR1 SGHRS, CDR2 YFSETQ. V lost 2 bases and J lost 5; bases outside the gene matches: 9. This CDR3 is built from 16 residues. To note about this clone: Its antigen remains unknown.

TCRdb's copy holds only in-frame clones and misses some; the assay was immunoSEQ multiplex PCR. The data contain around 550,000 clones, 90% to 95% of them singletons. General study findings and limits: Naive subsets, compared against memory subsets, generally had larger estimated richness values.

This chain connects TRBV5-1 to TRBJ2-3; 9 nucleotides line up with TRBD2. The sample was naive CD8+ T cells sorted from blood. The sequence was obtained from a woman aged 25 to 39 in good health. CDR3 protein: CASSFHIAGEGDTQYF. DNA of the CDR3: TGCGCCAGCAGCTTTCACATAGCGGGAGAGGGAGATACGCAGTATTTT.